This paragraph reports one TCR beta chain. Its antigen is not yet known. No clone much larger than this one lies a single base away; base qualities are absent. The source of the sample is a study of STAT5B mutations in CD4+ large granular lymphocyte leukemia (dated by TCRdb to between 2021 and 2024). Regarding the study in general: Among healthy controls, the CDR3 'QG' motif was associated with a particular HLA allele. The study compared the TCRbeta repertoires of patients with CD4+ T-cell large granular lymphocyte leukemia against those of healthy blood donors. Flow cytometry on FACSCanto II or FACSVerse showed that the purified fractions were more than 95% pure among lymphocytes. What the work shows at the level of the full study, not this receptor alone: TRBV06-family usage was enriched among the top patient clones (8/27) compared with healthy controls (2/35). Each patient's main leukemic clonotypes were private, but roughly a quarter of these clonotypes showed up at low frequency in the non-leukemic repertoires of other patients. Compared with healthy CD4+ repertoires, CD4-sorted patient repertoires appeared more clonal, and this difference remained even after the putative leukemic clones were removed. The data were not HLA-matched, and the relatively small sample size could explain the higher clonality seen in CD4+ compared with CD8+ T-LGLL.

The healthy controls were some 36 blood donors, and the buffy coats of these donors were supplied by the Finnish Red Cross blood service. All TCR-sequenced material derived from peripheral blood: patient blood samples and healthy donor buffy coats. Ficoll-Hypaque gradient centrifugation was used to isolate peripheral blood mononuclear cells. CD4+ cells were purified magnetically from the buffy coats of healthy controls. The Gentra Puregene Cell and Tissue kit was used for genomic DNA extraction, and quantification was performed on a Qubit 2.0 fluorometer. The immunoSEQ assay at survey resolution was applied to genomic DNA for sequencing of TCRbeta rearrangements. On the study's bioinformatics: A lowest detectable productive clonotype frequency of 2.59 x 10-5 was observed in the TCR sequencing data. Analyses included only productive TCRbeta rearrangements, meaning complete and in-frame sequences. Clonality for each sample was calculated as Simpson clonality in the immunoSEQ Analyzer version 3.0. Clones were binned by frequency as very rare, small, medium, large (1-20%) or hyperexpanded (>20%). Generation probabilities were estimated with OLGA 1.2.3, V-gene circos plots were generated with VDJtools, specificities were searched for in VDJdb, and CDR3 motifs were identified with GLIPH. As stored in TCRdb, this immuneACCESS dataset retains in-frame rearrangements with V and J assigned. A fraction of the clones does not appear; measured against another copy, unresolved V genes explain less than half of the discrepancy, and the remainder lacks a known reason. The V and J calls and clone size are taken from that table; D and trimming were inferred from the DNA. The sample table contains more than 35,000 clones; only one count was recorded for 75% to 85% of them. Of the sample, less than 1.5% falls within the top ten clones.

Relative to germline, V is 5 bases shorter and J is 2 bases shorter, with 10 bases between their ends. From cysteine to phenylalanine, the CDR3 is 13 amino acids long. The DNA shown is the 39-base CDR3, in frame from base 1. For CDR1 and CDR2, the germline V gene lists SNHLY and FYNNEI. The specimen sequenced was CD4+ T cells from blood buffy coats. This receptor was obtained from a human donor in good health. The chain couples TRBV2 to TRBJ2-7, with the D gene too uncertain to name. At the DNA level, the sequence is TGTGCCAGCAGTAAGGGCACAGCCTACGAGCAGTACTTC. Protein translation: CASSKGTAYEQYF.